This entry is about one T cell receptor beta chain. This clone occurred a few times. Its antigen is not yet known. Base quality data are lacking; no much larger clone is found one base away. Spanning cysteine to phenylalanine, the CDR3 consists of 16 amino acids. Just CDR3 DNA is preserved here, 48 bases in frame from base 1. The junction shows trimming of 1 base on V and 13 bases on J, plus 20 bases between the germline ends. CDR1 LNHDA and CDR2 SQIVND are derived from the germline V gene (reference sequence). The cohort was made up of 666 healthy bone marrow donors. At the time of sampling, all cohort members were nominally healthy, though unrecorded immune exposures were likely present. The donor tested CMV seropositive, placing the donor among the roughly 300 seropositive members of the cohort. Each donor provided a peripheral blood sample, and peripheral blood mononuclear cells were used for TCR beta sequencing. The Qiagen DNeasy Blood Extraction Kit was used to extract genomic DNA from the blood cell samples.

This sample was included in a study of cytomegalovirus exposure and HLA in healthy donors (dated 2017 in TCRdb). A note on the overall study: An earlier analysis of some 500 of the donors reported 250 to 350 Gb of sequence data and roughly 110 million unique TCR beta sequences from 150 million to 200 million T cells. An early release that covered more than 550 HLA-typed donors contained approximately 300 gigabases of sequencing data and approximately 85 million unique TCR sequences. Among the roughly 370 genotyped donors, around 81% belonged to the genetic ancestry cluster associated with self-reported Caucasian donors. The study aimed to test whether cataloging public T cell receptors could reveal signatures of past pathogen exposure. Using immunosequencing, the study profiled T cell repertoires from 640 or so subjects and related those repertoires to cytomegalovirus serostatus. In addition to the first cohort of approximately 670 subjects, a separate validation cohort of over 90 different subjects was used. To predict cytomegalovirus infection status, the study combined high-throughput TCR immunosequencing, statistical association of individual TCRs with disease status, and machine learning. A later analysis re-examined previously published TCR beta repertoires from more than 600 donors and added high-resolution HLA genotyping to investigate patterns of TCR occurrence. Rather than drawing on any new phenotypic data, the later analysis identified candidate immune exposures from TCR beta sequences and the way those sequences occurred across donors. In an earlier analysis of roughly 540 of the donors, high-throughput TCR beta sequencing was used to judge whether each TCR beta V gene segment behaved as functional or pseudogenic. Donor age, sex, ethnicity and CMV serostatus were compiled together with the repertoire data. A later genetic analysis used genome-wide SNP genotypes for about 55% of the 666 donors, treating that subset as a discovery cohort. Every repertoire in the discovery cohort had been generated on one and the same sequencing platform. HLA typing included class I and class II loci at four-digit resolution. The number of donors typed differed by locus, with roughly 620-640 for A, B, C, DRB1 and DQB1, 522 for DQA1, 600 to 610 for DPA1, and some 450 for DPB1. A handful of DR-DQ haplotypes were handled as single units for association and clustering because linkage in the cohort was strong. On average, around 240,000 unique TCR beta nucleotide sequences were sequenced per donor among 398 genotyped donors of the cohort, with roughly 18% of those sequences being non-productive. Results the study describes overall, beyond this receptor: Because counts were too low, about 18 rarely observed V segments, including chromosome 9 orphons, were excluded from the earlier analysis of around 590 of the donors. According to the authors, the approach could potentially be generalized to other disease states and immunological phenotypes. According to a later genetic analysis, donors in an Asian-associated ancestry cluster had fewer N-insertions in productive TCRs than the approximately 700-donor mean. Correlated functional status among segregating V segments might be attributable to linkage disequilibrium, but an unknown experimental factor could not be ruled out. At a false discovery rate of 0.05, a later analysis linked fewer than 20,000 TCR beta sequences to specific HLA alleles. A later analysis found that HLA-associated TCR beta chains were more clonally expanded and had lower generation probabilities than equally common non-associated chains. A total of 150 to 200 TCR beta chains were listed by the study as associated with cytomegalovirus. Strong co-occurrence of HLA alleles, especially DR and DQ, made assigning TCR associations to individual alleles difficult. The 87-base-pair reads could not distinguish some IMGT-functional V segments, including TRBV6-2 and TRBV6-3, so those segments were excluded. In an earlier analysis of 450 to 750 of the donors, most TCR beta V segments appeared in productive rearrangements about 87% or about 30% of the time, broadly matching IMGT annotations. A few of the identified cytomegalovirus-associated TCR beta chains were confirmed in vitro to be specific for cytomegalovirus antigens. The classifier was reported to diagnose cytomegalovirus status with high specificity and sensitivity in both the original and validation cohorts. The only immune exposure information available for the cohort was CMV serostatus. While some public TCRs were present in many individuals, most TCR sequences turned up only very rarely across donors. Because HLA typing was unavailable for some donors at each locus, only the typed subset was used in association tests. According to a later analysis, parvovirus B19, influenza, CMV and Epstein-Barr virus appeared linked to several top co-occurrence clusters. A later analysis found that TCR association rates varied across HLA loci, with DRB1 alleles showing the most associated TCRs and HLA-C alleles the fewest. A later analysis found that most CMV-associated TCR beta chains appeared HLA-restricted, with HLA associations seemingly driven largely by CMV exposure. Only TCR beta chains were sequenced in this cohort, and the absence of alpha or paired-chain data limited detectable features. The presence/absence analyses assumed that sequencing depth was roughly uniform across donors, and that assumption may not be true. A further reported finding was that TCR beta sequences accurately predicted the HLA-A and HLA-B alleles for most subjects in the first cohort. A group of highly shared sequence variants was considered likely to be a technical artifact of the sequencing pipeline. A later genetic analysis associated a missense DCLRE1C variant with V-gene and J-gene trimming of TCR beta chains, and an independent cohort replicated the association.

The library relied on the immunoSEQ multiplex PCR assay. For the multiplex PCR, a mixture combining 60 forward primers for TCR Vbeta segments and 13 reverse primers for TCR Jbeta segments was used. The CDR3 region of rearranged TCR beta genes was amplified from genomic DNA by a multiplex PCR assay. The Illumina HiSeq System was used to sequence the amplified TCR beta libraries as 87-base-pair reads. As for the original processing: Across the 666 repertoires, a later analysis counted tens of millions of unique TCR beta chains, approximately 12 million of which were shared by at least two donors. To remove PCR and sequencing errors, raw reads were error-corrected and collapsed into unique sequences using a nearest-neighbor algorithm that merged closely related sequences. Alignment of CDR3 sequences to IMGT reference sequences was used to assign V, D and J gene segments. For a sequence to be retained, a match of at least six nucleotides was required to both a V gene segment and a J gene segment. Rearrangements were called productive when the CDR3 lacked stop codons and stayed in frame with V and J; all others were non-productive. Following IMGT convention, CDR3 was defined as the stretch from the second conserved V-encoded cysteine to the conserved J-encoded phenylalanine. Sequences without an unambiguous match to a single V gene segment were excluded from the earlier analysis of several hundred of the donors. In an earlier analysis of approximately 550 of the donors, V segments were called functional above 56.7% productive rearrangements and were called segregating when the between-donor standard deviation exceeded 5%. A statistical classification framework was built to diagnose cytomegalovirus status from the catalog of TCR beta chain sequences. V and J gene assignment, in a later analysis, came from comparing TCR nucleotide sequences with IMGT/GENE-DB human TR gene sequences. A later analysis assigned CDR3 sequences and most-parsimonious VDJ recombination scenarios with the TCRdist pipeline. In a later analysis, every TCR beta chain was defined by the combination of its CDR3 amino acid sequence and its V-gene family, and reads without a unique V-gene family were dropped. A later analysis removed 592 highly shared, low-generation-probability nucleotide sequences to deal with suspected cross-contamination and a sequencing artifact. A later analysis calculated a clonal expansion index for each public chain from normalized within-repertoire ranks of inferred template counts. A later analysis computed generation probabilities with a VDJ recombination model fitted to out-of-frame rearrangements, and checked the results against IGoR. A later analysis scored TCR-TCR, TCR-HLA and TCR-CMV co-occurrence with hypergeometric tests, applying a repertoire-size bias correction to TCR pairs. A later analysis estimated false discovery rates by permuting HLA or CMV assignments 20 times. In a later analysis, co-occurring TCRs were grouped using DBSCAN, and TCRdist sequence similarity was added for clustering within HLA-allele-positive subsets. Repertoires with fewer than 30,000 or more than 120,000 public chains, plus five repertoires with anomalous nucleotide sharing, were excluded from co-occurrence clustering. Here the immuneACCESS table is served through TCRdb, limited to in-frame sequences with V and J called. Missing clones are a known gap in these copies; in checked studies unresolved V genes cover under half, and the rest lacks a known reason. That table is the source of V, J and clone size, and D and trimming were worked out from the DNA. Here the sample has 65,000 to 90,000 clones; roughly 78% occur a single time. The ten largest clones add up to 9.5% to 13% of the sample.

The specimen was PBMCs. The TCR originated in a middle-aged woman in good health and CMV-seropositive. The chain employs TRBV19 and TRBJ1-6; the D gene is unclear. The CDR3: CASSIGESPEGYPLHF. The nucleotide sequence reads as follows: TGTGCCAGTAGTATAGGGGAATCTCCAGAGGGTTATCCCCTCCACTTT.